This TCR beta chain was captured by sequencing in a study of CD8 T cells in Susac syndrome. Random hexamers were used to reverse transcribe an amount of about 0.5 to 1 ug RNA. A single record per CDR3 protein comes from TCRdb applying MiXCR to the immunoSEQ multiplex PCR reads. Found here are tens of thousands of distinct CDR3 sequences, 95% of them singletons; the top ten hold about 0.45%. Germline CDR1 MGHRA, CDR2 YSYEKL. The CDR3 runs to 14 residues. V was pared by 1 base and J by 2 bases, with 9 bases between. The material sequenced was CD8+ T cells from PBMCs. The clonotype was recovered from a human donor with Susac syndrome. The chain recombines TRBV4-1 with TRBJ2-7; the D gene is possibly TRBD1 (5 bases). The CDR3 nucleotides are TGCGCCAGCAGCCAAGTACAGGACCCCTACGAGCAGTACTTC. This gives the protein CASSQVQDPYEQYF.